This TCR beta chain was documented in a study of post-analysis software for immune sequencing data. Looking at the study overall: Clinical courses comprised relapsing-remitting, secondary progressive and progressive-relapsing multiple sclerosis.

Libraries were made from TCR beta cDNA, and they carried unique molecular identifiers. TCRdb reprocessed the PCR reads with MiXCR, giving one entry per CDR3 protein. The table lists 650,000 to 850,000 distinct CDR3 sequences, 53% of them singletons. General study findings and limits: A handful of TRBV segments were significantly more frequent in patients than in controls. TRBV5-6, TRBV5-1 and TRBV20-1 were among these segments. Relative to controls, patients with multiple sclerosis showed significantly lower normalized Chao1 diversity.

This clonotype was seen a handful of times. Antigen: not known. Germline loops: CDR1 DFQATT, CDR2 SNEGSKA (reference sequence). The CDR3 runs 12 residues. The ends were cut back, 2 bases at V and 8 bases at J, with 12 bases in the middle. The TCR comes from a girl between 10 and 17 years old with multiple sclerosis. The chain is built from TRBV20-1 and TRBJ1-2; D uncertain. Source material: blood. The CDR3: CSARLPQAGYTF. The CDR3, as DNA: TGCAGTGCTAGACTACCTCAGGCGGGCTACACCTTC.